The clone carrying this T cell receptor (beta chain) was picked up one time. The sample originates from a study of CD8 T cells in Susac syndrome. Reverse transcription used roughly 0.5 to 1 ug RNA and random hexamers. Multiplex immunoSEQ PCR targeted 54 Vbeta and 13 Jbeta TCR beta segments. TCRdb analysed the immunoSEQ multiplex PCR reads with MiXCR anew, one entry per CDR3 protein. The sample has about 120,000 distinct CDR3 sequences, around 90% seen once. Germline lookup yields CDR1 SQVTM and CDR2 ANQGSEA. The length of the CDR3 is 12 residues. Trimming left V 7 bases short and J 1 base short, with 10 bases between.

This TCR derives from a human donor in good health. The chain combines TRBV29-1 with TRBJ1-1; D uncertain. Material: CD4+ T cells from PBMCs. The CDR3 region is CSAGKGNTEAFF. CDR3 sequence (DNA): TGCAGCGCCGGGAAAGGGAACACTGAAGCTTTCTTT.